Below are 20 T cell receptor beta chains sequenced from a single sample in a study of cytomegalovirus exposure and HLA in healthy donors. Using immunoSEQ multiplex PCR, the repertoire was profiled, and TCRdb retains in-frame clones only, with some absent. In the table there are 200,000 to 250,000 clones, roughly 88% of which are singletons. Material for sequencing was PBMCs. The receptors come from a woman aged 25-40 years in good health and CMV-seropositive.

This clone was found a few times. V is TRBV7-2 and J is TRBJ1-1; D unresolved. This CDR3 is 14 amino acids long. V was clipped by 7 bases and J by 3 bases, with 15 bases between them. Germline V gene sequence: CDR1 SGHTA, CDR2 FQGNSA. The CDR3 region is CASNYGRVHTEAFF. The DNA of the CDR3 is TGTGCCAGCAACTACGGACGGGTGCACACTGAAGCTTTCTTT.

The J gene is TRBJ1-3, the V gene TRBV28; no definite D call. CDR1 is MDHEN and CDR2 is SYDVKM in the germline V gene. The CDR3 consists of 15 residues. V was clipped by 3 bases and J by 0 bases, with 9 bases between them. CDR3 DNA: TGTGCCAGCAGTTTTTCCAGAAGCTCTGGAAACACCATATATTTT. Protein sequence: CASSFSRSSGNTIYF.

The rearrangement links TRBV30 to TRBJ2-5; maybe TRBD1 (6 bases). Looked up from germline, CDR1 is GTSNPN and CDR2 is SVGIG (reference sequence). Trimming removed 1 base at V and 1 base at J, with 10 bases between. The CDR3 has 14 residues. The CDR3 protein is CAWSAGQPQETQYF. The CDR3 DNA reads TGTGCCTGGAGTGCAGGACAGCCCCAAGAGACCCAGTACTTC.

The genes are TRBV11-3 and TRBJ2-1; 8 bases align to TRBD2. Germline CDR1 reads SGHNT; CDR2 reads YENEEA. Trimming cost V 2 bases and J 1 base; bases outside gene matches: 13. CDR3 length: 19 residues. CDR3 sequence (DNA): TGTGCCAGCAGCTTAACTGCTCCCGAAAGCGGGAGATCCTACAATGAGCAGTTCTTC. Its translation: CASSLTAPESGRSYNEQFF. Combining the CDR3 with reference TRBV11-3 and TRBJ2-1 gives the whole variable domain EAGVVQSPRYKIIEKKQPVAFWCNPISGHNTLYWYLQNLGQGPELLIRYENEEAVDDSQLPKDRFSAERLKGVDSTLKIQPAELGDSAVYLCASSLTAPESGRSYNEQFFGPGTRLTVL.

The CDR3 DNA reads as TGTGCCAGCAGCCGGAGGACGCTAGTCTCCTACAATGAGCAGTTCTTC. Translation gives CASSRRTLVSYNEQFF. The V call is TRBV9, the J call TRBJ2-1; tentatively, D is TRBD2 (5 bases). Germline V gene lookup returns CDR1 SGDLS and CDR2 YYNGEE. There are 16 residues in the CDR3. V lost 4 bases and J lost 0, with 14 bases in between.

The rearrangement uses TRBV15 and TRBJ2-5, with 12 bases aligning to TRBD2. This CDR3 comprises 14 residues. Germline CDR1 is LNHNV and CDR2 is YYDKDF (reference sequence). The J segment lost 5 bases and the V segment lost 4 bases, leaving 2 bases of the junction unmatched. DNA for the CDR3: TGTGCCACCAGCATTGGGACTAGCGGGGAGACCCAGTACTTC. It translates to CATSIGTSGETQYF.

The chain couples TRBV7-8 to TRBJ2-1; D is perhaps TRBD1 or TRBD2 (5 bases each). The CDR3 runs 15 residues. Germline V CDR1 and CDR2: SGHVS, FQNEAQ. With 4 bases removed from V and 3 bases from J, the gap between germline ends came to 13 bases. Here the CDR3 reads CASSSGTRNYNEQFF. Written as DNA, the CDR3 is TGTGCCAGCAGCTCCGGGACGAGGAACTACAATGAGCAGTTCTTC.

In its sample, this clone was seen once. V gene TRBV28 combines with J gene TRBJ1-5; D unresolved. The germline V gene has CDR1 MDHEN and CDR2 SYDVKM. V shed 5 bases and J shed 2 bases, with 13 bases lying between them. The CDR3 consists of 15 residues. The CDR3 nucleotides read TGTGCCAGCAGTCCCCTGGGCACTCGCAATCAGCCCCAGCATTTT. Its translation is CASSPLGTRNQPQHF.

This chain links TRBV7-8 with TRBJ2-6; D gene ambiguous. Germline CDR1 reads SGHVS; CDR2 reads FQNEAQ. This CDR3 region has 16 residues. Trimming pared 2 bases from V and 1 base from J, leaving 9 bases between. Written as DNA, the CDR3 is TGTGCCAGCAGCTTAAGAGACCGTTCTGGGGCCAACGTCCTGACTTTC. It translates to CASSLRDRSGANVLTF.

This clone occurred once. The chain uses TRBV30 and TRBJ1-1; D unclear. CDR3 length equals 14 residues. V was clipped by 5 bases and J by 1 base, with 14 bases between them. Germline-derived CDR1 and CDR2 are GTSNPN and SVGIG (reference sequence). The CDR3 here is CAWAYGRKNTEAFF. Here the CDR3 DNA reads TGTGCCTGGGCGTACGGACGGAAGAACACTGAAGCTTTCTTT.

The CDR3 DNA reads TGCGCCAGCAGCCAAGAATGGTTCCGGGGGCGGGAGGTTCCCTACGAGCAGTACTTC. This codes for CASSQEWFRGREVPYEQYF. The gene calls are TRBV4-1 and TRBJ2-7, with 8 bases fitting TRBD2. The CDR3 has 19 amino acids. Germline-derived CDR1 and CDR2 are MGHRA and YSYEKL. The V gene end was trimmed by 0 bases and the J gene end by 2 bases; junction bases not matched to a gene: 15.

The CDR3 here is CASSLMGQTYNQPQHF. The CDR3 DNA reads as TGTGCCAGCAGTTTAATGGGACAGACCTACAATCAGCCCCAGCATTTT. This chain joins TRBV28 and TRBJ1-5, with TRBD1 identical over 7 bases. Germline V gives CDR1 MDHEN, CDR2 SYDVKM. The CDR3 runs 16 residues. V trimming: 2 bases; J trimming: 3 bases; junction bases outside the gene matches: 7.

This chain joins TRBV11-3 and TRBJ2-7; no clear D gene. CDR3 length: 12 residues. Between the trimmed V and J ends, which lost 1 base and 5 bases, there was a span of 6 bases. The germline gives CDR1 SGHNT, CDR2 YENEEA. In DNA form, the CDR3 reads TGTGCCAGCAGCTTAGTATCGGACGAGCAGTACTTC. Translating it yields CASSLVSDEQYF.

V is TRBV4-1 and J is TRBJ2-3, with a possible D match to TRBD1 (6 bases). This CDR3 contains 16 residues. Germline values: CDR1 MGHRA, CDR2 YSYEKL. Trimming removed 4 bases from V and 4 bases from J, with 18 bases in between. The CDR3, as DNA: TGCGCCAGCAGCCCAAGGAGCAGGGGAGAGTCAGATACGCAGTATTTT. Its translation: CASSPRSRGESDTQYF.

J is TRBJ2-1 and V is TRBV19; 12 bases are a match to TRBD2. This CDR3 comprises 16 residues. Germline lookup yields CDR1 LNHDA and CDR2 SQIVND (reference sequence). V gave up 4 bases and J gave up 3 bases; unmatched junction bases: 4. The CDR3 loop is CASSRTSGTNYNEQFF. DNA for the CDR3: TGTGCCAGTAGTAGGACTAGCGGGACCAACTACAATGAGCAGTTCTTC.

The V gene is TRBV27, the J gene TRBJ1-4, with no clear D. Trimming removed 4 bases from V and 8 bases from J, with 14 bases in between. Germline CDR1 and CDR2: MNHEY and SMNVEV (reference sequence). The CDR3 is 14 amino acids. The CDR3 region is CASSWNPVGEKLFF. CDR3 in DNA: TGTGCCAGCAGTTGGAACCCTGTAGGAGAAAAACTGTTTTTT.

The rearrangement uses TRBV29-1 and TRBJ2-3, with 7 bases identical to TRBD2. The J segment lost 5 bases and the V segment lost 6 bases, leaving 5 bases of the junction unmatched. This CDR3 is 12 amino acids long. Germline CDR1 is SQVTM and CDR2 is ANQGSEA. In DNA form, the CDR3 reads TGCAGCGTATTACGGGGGGAAGATACGCAGTATTTT. Translated, it gives CSVLRGEDTQYF.

The chain is built from TRBV30 and TRBJ1-1, with D hard to call. The V end was cut by 5 bases, the J end by 4 bases, with 11 bases between. The CDR3 consists of 12 residues. The germline V gene has CDR1 GTSNPN and CDR2 SVGIG (reference sequence). CDR3 in DNA: TGTGCCTGGGGAAGGGCGTCCACTGAAGCTTTCTTT. Translated: CAWGRASTEAFF.

The V and J genes are TRBV6-6 and TRBJ1-2, with D unclear. V was trimmed by 1 base and J by 6 bases, leaving 6 bases between them. The CDR3 totals 12 residues. Germline V gene sequence: CDR1 MNHNY, CDR2 SVGAGI (reference sequence). CDR3 nucleotides: TGTGCCAGCAGTTACTTGGGAAATGGCTACACCTTC. This translates into CASSYLGNGYTF.

This clone has just a few counts. The rearrangement joins TRBV11-3 to TRBJ2-3; D is unclear. V lost 3 bases, J lost 6 bases, and 13 bases lay in between. CDR1 is SGHNT, CDR2 YENEEA, per germline. This CDR3 region has 14 residues. CDR3 protein: CASSFGSLVDTQYF. The CDR3 DNA is TGTGCCAGCAGCTTCGGGTCCTTAGTTGATACGCAGTATTTT.